This T cell receptor (beta chain) originates from a study of blood T cell repertoires in COVID-19. In the study's own analysis: Amplification from reference gene primers served as the basis for estimated nucleated cell counts. Some clones are missing from TCRdb's copy, which holds only in-frame ones; the method was immunoSEQ multiplex PCR. D and trimming come from the DNA, and the V and J calls and clone size come from that table. This sample has about 150,000 clones, with approximately 87% found just once. The CDR3 loop spans 14 amino acids. V dropped 0 bases and J dropped 9 bases, with 10 bases sitting between them. Per germline, CDR1 SGHRS and CDR2 YFSETQ.

The rearrangement uses TRBV5-1 and TRBJ1-6; possible D gene TRBD1, 6 bases. The receptor comes from a woman aged 45-65 years with active or convalescent COVID-19. Material: peripheral blood. The DNA of the CDR3 is TGCGCCAGCAGCTTGGGTCAGGGGAGTTCACCCCTCCACTTT. Translation: CASSLGQGSSPLHF.